A selection of T cell receptor beta chains follows, all from one sample in a study of blood T cells in healthy people across ages. In TCRdb, the 5' RACE reads were re-called with MiXCR into one record per CDR3 protein. The data hold about 1.4 million distinct CDR3 sequences, with roughly 59% observed a single time. The source material was blood. All receptors come from a man aged 18 to 29 in good health. Both conserved end residues are trimmed from each CDR3. The order of the fields is J gene, V gene, CDR3 length, CDR3 protein.

>TRBJ2-3|TRBV10-3|11
AINTILADTQY
>TRBJ2-5|TRBV29-1|13
SVEHPDSTQETQY
>TRBJ2-5|TRBV7-2|14
ASSPQSGLPQETQY
>.|TRBV2|11
ASKGTIQETQY
>TRBJ1-2|TRBV6-6|12
ASIPTGGAGGYT
>TRBJ1-1|TRBV2|10
ASSGDTSEAF
>TRBJ1-5|TRBV7-9|13
ASSTYRDRDQPQH
>TRBJ2-7|TRBV5-1|11
ASRGGTEYEQY
>TRBJ2-6|TRBV4-3|17
ASSQDGGGANSGANVLT
>TRBJ2-7|TRBV5-5|12
ASTELRGTYEQY
>TRBJ2-2|TRBV4-1|15
ASSLTKRTGRTGELF
>TRBJ2-1|TRBV27|11
ASSYGLASEQF
>TRBJ1-6|TRBV7-2|16
ASSLGLGRGQYNSPLH
>TRBJ2-2|TRBV12-3/TRBV12-4|13
ASSWHRGNTGELF
>TRBJ2-7|TRBV2|12
ASSEIRSSYEQY
>TRBJ1-1|TRBV10-3|13
AIKDPGSMNTEAF
>TRBJ2-1|TRBV4-3|14
ASSPESGGAYNEQF
>TRBJ2-3|TRBV7-8|12
ASSLITNTDTQY
>TRBJ2-5|TRBV6-1|13
ASSAREGRQETQY
>TRBJ2-1|TRBV27|10
ASRALGGEQF
>TRBJ2-1|TRBV12-3/TRBV12-4|13
ASKLPGQGLAEQF
>TRBJ1-1|TRBV10-3|12
AIKPGRGVDEAF
>TRBJ2-7|TRBV29-1|14
SVAPGTSGSQNERY
>TRBJ2-7|TRBV6-5|11
ASGPTGVYEQY
>TRBJ2-3|TRBV5-1|13
ASSPRPRGADTQY
>TRBJ2-7|TRBV4-1|13
ASSQVRTGAYEQY
>TRBJ2-7|TRBV12-3/TRBV12-4|15
ASSLAVMAESSYEQY
>TRBJ2-5|TRBV4-3|16
ASSRRYIQGGGQETQY
>TRBJ1-4|TRBV11-2|13
ASSNTRVGGEKLF
>.|TRBV9|14
ASSPTGTGISYEQY
>TRBJ2-7|TRBV5-1|12
ASSLVPANYEQY
>TRBJ2-1|TRBV4-3|15
ASSQDPSGGANSEQF
>TRBJ2-1|TRBV7-9|11
ASSSGPQSEQF
>TRBJ2-5|TRBV27|12
ASSDQTGGETQY
>TRBJ2-5|TRBV20-1|9
SAGQQETQY
>TRBJ2-3|TRBV29-1|13
SVEDPSGSTDTQY
>TRBJ2-7|TRBV2|11
ASSEQGSYEQY
>TRBJ2-3|TRBV7-2|13
ASSLQGSNTDTQY
>TRBJ2-5|TRBV5-1|13
ASRKGREYQETQY
>TRBJ2-1|TRBV7-2|11
ASNRPSYNEQF
>TRBJ2-1|TRBV15|11
ATRMQGSNEQF
>TRBJ2-7|TRBV5-1|11
ASSLQDFYEQY
>TRBJ2-2|TRBV6-2/TRBV6-3|12
ASSRDSSRGELF
>TRBJ2-7|TRBV4-1|14
ASSPYMGSRTYEQY
>TRBJ2-3|TRBV27|13
ASSSSGRYTDTQY
>TRBJ2-5|TRBV6-2/TRBV6-3|11
ASLGAREETQY
>TRBJ2-1|TRBV20-1|11
SARDLTGHEQF
>TRBJ2-5|TRBV18|14
ASSPRWGADQETQY
>TRBJ1-6|TRBV11-1|12
ASSLGDRYSPLH
>TRBJ2-5|TRBV12-3/TRBV12-4|12
ASTHRTAYNEQY
>TRBJ2-7|TRBV11-2|13
ASSPGQGTYYEQY
>TRBJ2-5|TRBV30|11
AWGSGSEETQY
>TRBJ1-6|TRBV27|12
ASSLEIYNSPLH
>TRBJ1-2|TRBV11-2|16
ASSLSMTGGRSNYGYT
>TRBJ1-4|TRBV12-3/TRBV12-4|13
ASSRGGQRGEKLF
>TRBJ2-3|TRBV6-2/TRBV6-3|13
ASSYVGGRPDTQY
>TRBJ1-5|TRBV4-2|13
ASSQDGGSEQPQH
>TRBJ2-5|TRBV11-1|12
ASRQGGPGETQY
>TRBJ1-2|TRBV7-9|12
ASSSDRPPYGYT